This TCR beta chain appears in the sequencing data of a study of shared clonotypes between healthy human individuals. As for the study in general: The plates for each donor numbered three CD4 naive, three CD4 memory, two CD8 naive and one CD8 memory.

Using immunoSEQ multiplex PCR, the repertoire was profiled, and TCRdb retains in-frame clones only, with some absent. The table includes 1,500,000 or so clones, around 97% detected once. V gave up 8 bases and J gave up 2 bases; unmatched junction bases: 3. Germline V lookup: CDR1 LNHDA, CDR2 SQIVND (reference sequence). The CDR3 covers 15 residues. V gene TRBV19 combines with J gene TRBJ2-1, with TRBD2 matching over 13 bases. The TCR sequence derives from a man aged 25-45 years in good health. Sequencing was performed on naive CD4+ T cells sorted from blood. Subset reported: CD45RA+ positively selected. The CDR3 nucleotides are TGTGCCAGTGGAACTAGCGGGAGGGCCTACAATGAGCAGTTCTTC. Translating it yields CASGTSGRAYNEQFF.